These T cell receptor beta chains were read from a single sample in a study of cytomegalovirus exposure and HLA in healthy donors. Method: immunoSEQ multiplex PCR; TCRdb's copy keeps in-frame clones and lacks some. The sample holds more than 60,000 clones, around 97% seen once. The specimen was PBMCs. These receptors all come from a woman younger than 35 in good health and CMV-seropositive. CDR3s include the opening cysteine and the closing phenylalanine or tryptophan. Each record gives: D gene, V gene, CDR3 length, CDR3 protein. D genes are given only for firm matches.

d_gene: .
v_gene: TRBV4-1
len: 12
CDR3aa: CASSPKGGTLHF

d_gene: TRBD2
v_gene: TRBV7-2
len: 16
CDR3aa: CASSRYASGSSYEQYF

d_gene: TRBD2
v_gene: TRBV2
len: 19
CDR3aa: CASSRENPGLAGGTYEQYF

d_gene: TRBD1
v_gene: TRBV2
len: 12
CDR3aa: CASTDREWGYTF

d_gene: .
v_gene: TRBV6-4
len: 14
CDR3aa: CASSVASGTDTQYF

d_gene: TRBD2
v_gene: TRBV28
len: 15
CDR3aa: CASSISGRARETQYF

d_gene: .
v_gene: TRBV2
len: 13
CDR3aa: CASSVRVGNTIYF

d_gene: TRBD1
v_gene: TRBV5-6
len: 14
CDR3aa: CASSLQGAGTEAFF

d_gene: .
v_gene: TRBV7-3
len: 15
CDR3aa: CASSLSGNSYNEQFF

d_gene: .
v_gene: TRBV30
len: 15
CDR3aa: CAWSPGARQADTQYF

d_gene: .
v_gene: TRBV5-6
len: 13
CDR3aa: CASSLTRINEQFF

d_gene: TRBD2
v_gene: TRBV7-3
len: 16
CDR3aa: CASSSSGRGSYNEQFF

d_gene: .
v_gene: TRBV7-2
len: 12
CDR3aa: CASSFTRDEQFF

d_gene: .
v_gene: TRBV5-1
len: 15
CDR3aa: CASSLVRGVDNEQFF